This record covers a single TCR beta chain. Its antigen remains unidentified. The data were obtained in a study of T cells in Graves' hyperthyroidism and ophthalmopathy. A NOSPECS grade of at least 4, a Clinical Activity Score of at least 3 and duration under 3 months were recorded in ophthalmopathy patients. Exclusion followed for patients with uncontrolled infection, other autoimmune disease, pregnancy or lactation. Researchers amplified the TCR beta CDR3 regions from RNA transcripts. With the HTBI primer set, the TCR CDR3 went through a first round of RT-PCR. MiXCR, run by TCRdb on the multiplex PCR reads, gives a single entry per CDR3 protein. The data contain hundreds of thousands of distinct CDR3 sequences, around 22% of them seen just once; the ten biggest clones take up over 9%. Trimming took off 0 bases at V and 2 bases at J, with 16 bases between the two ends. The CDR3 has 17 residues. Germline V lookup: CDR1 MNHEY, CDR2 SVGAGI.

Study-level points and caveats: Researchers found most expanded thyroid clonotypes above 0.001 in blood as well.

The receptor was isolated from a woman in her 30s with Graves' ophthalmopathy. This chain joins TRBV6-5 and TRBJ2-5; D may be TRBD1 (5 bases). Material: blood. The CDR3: CASSYSSMLSGQETQYF. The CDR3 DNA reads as TGTGCCAGCAGTTACTCGAGTATGTTGTCAGGGCAAGAGACCCAGTACTTC.